The 21 T cell receptor beta chains below were found in one sample sequenced in a study of CD8+ T cells in alopecia areata. It was with CD4, CD8alpha, NKG2D, NKG2ACE and other markers that pooled cutaneous lymph node cells were sorted. As the sequencing template, cDNA was produced by extracting RNA and reverse transcribing it. Method: immunoSEQ multiplex PCR; TCRdb's copy keeps in-frame clones and lacks some. The record shows more than 250,000 clones for this sample, with no singletons present. Material: CD4+ T cells sorted from a lymph node. The receptors come from a C3H/HeJ mouse with alopecia areata. For the strain, the MHC haplotype given is H2-k.

This clone has more than one count but fewer than ten. The gene names given are mouse names. The sequenced fragment ends 4 residues before the CDR3 boundary, so the rest is inferred from the germline J gene. Other DNA sequences within the sample encode an identical CDR3. V usage is TRBV13-1 and J usage is TRBJ2-7; 7 bases agree with TRBD2. The CDR3 runs 14 residues. The V gene end was trimmed by 1 base and the J gene end by 3 bases; junction bases not matched to a gene: 4. Germline V CDR1 and CDR2: NSHNY, SYGAGN. CDR3 bases read: TGTGCCAGCAGTGATTCTGGGGGAAACTAT. This sequence encodes CASSDSGGNY. The whole CDR3 reads CASSDSGGNYEQYF.

To note about this clone: The genes are named according to mouse. The sequence runs out 4 residues before the end of the CDR3; the remainder is reconstructed from the germline J gene. This chain connects TRBV14 to TRBJ2-5, with 7 bases identical to TRBD2. The CDR3 is made up of 14 amino acids. Germline CDR1 is SGHDT and CDR2 is FRDEAV. The CDR3 protein is CASSWFGGKDTQYF. The part of the CDR3 DNA that was read is TGTGCCAGCAGTTGGTTTGGGGGGAAAGAC.

This clone has more than one count but fewer than ten. The germline and genes are mouse ones. The read stops 4 residues short of the end of the CDR3; the missing end is completed from the germline J gene. The sample carries other DNA sequences with the same CDR3. The chain combines TRBV13-1 with TRBJ2-1; 8 positions match TRBD2. V was clipped by 3 bases and J by 1 base; unmatched bases: 3. Germline V gives CDR1 NSHNY, CDR2 SYGAGN. The CDR3 extends over 15 amino acids. CDR3 amino acids: CASSGDWGNYAEQFF. The CDR3 bases that were read are TGTGCCAGCAGTGGTGACTGGGGCAACTATGCT.

This clone appeared many times. Gene names are mouse gene names. The CDR3 DNA, read in part, is TGTGCTAGCAGTACAAGCAGGGAAAGGGAAAACTATGCT. Protein product: CASSTSRERENYA. The whole CDR3 is CASSTSRERENYAEQFF. This chain joins TRBV17 and TRBJ2-1; weak D call: TRBD1 (5 bases). The CDR3 end falls 4 residues outside the read, so it is completed with the germline J gene. Trimming removed 4 bases from V and 1 base from J, with 17 bases in between. This CDR3 is built from 17 residues. Germline V lookup: CDR1 MNHDT, CDR2 YYDKIL.

The table lists this clone with a few counts. Gene names are the mouse ones. The sequenced fragment ends 4 residues before the CDR3 boundary, so the rest is inferred from the germline J gene. V and J are TRBV31 and TRBJ2-4; no reliable D call. The CDR3 covers 16 residues. The germline CDR1 and CDR2 sequences are GKSSPN and SITVG. With 1 base removed from V and 0 bases from J, the gap between germline ends came to 14 bases. Incomplete CDR3 DNA: TGTGCCTGGAGTCCAGTCAAAGATGGGAGTCAAAAC. Translation gives CAWSPVKDGSQN. The whole CDR3 reads CAWSPVKDGSQNTLYF.

Note on this clone: The genes and germline here are from mouse. The CDR3 extends 4 residues past the end of the read, so its final part is completed from the germline J gene. This rearrangement joins TRBV31 to TRBJ1-2, with a possible D match to TRBD1 (6 bases). The CDR3 contains 13 residues. Germline V gene sequence: CDR1 GKSSPN, CDR2 SITVG. With 3 bases removed from V and 1 base from J, the gap between germline ends came to 9 bases. This chain's CDR3 is CAWRDRKNSDYTF. Partial CDR3 DNA: TGTGCCTGGAGGGACAGAAAAAACTCC.

This clone was found a few times. Each gene name is a mouse one. The read finishes 4 residues shy of the CDR3 end, and the germline J gene is used to complete it. The chain combines TRBV13-1 with TRBJ2-2; TRBD2 is a possible D gene (6 bases). The CDR3 is 16 amino acids. V was pared by 5 bases and J by 0 bases, with 14 bases between. CDR1 and CDR2 (germline): NSHNY, SYGAGN. CDR3 DNA (partial): TGTGCCAGCAGGCCCTGGGCTGGGGCAAACACCGGG. It codes for CASRPWAGANTG. The complete CDR3 protein is CASRPWAGANTGQLYF.

In the case of this clone: Mouse gene names and germline throughout. The CDR3 end falls 4 residues outside the read, so it is completed with the germline J gene. The chain couples TRBV19 to TRBJ2-3, with D perhaps matching TRBD1 (7 bases). CDR3 size: 15 residues. Germline V gene data show CDR1 as FNHDT and CDR2 as SITEND (reference sequence). V gave up 4 bases and J gave up 1 base, with 13 bases separating them. The sequenced part of the CDR3 DNA is TGTGCCAGCAGTGTAGTAGGGGGCCGTGCAGAA. Its translation is CASSVVGGRAE. The full CDR3 sequence reads CASSVVGGRAETLYF.

In this sample, this clone turned up a few times. Mouse gene names apply. The read terminates 3 residues before the CDR3 end, so the remaining end is supplied by the germline J gene. The V and J genes are TRBV5 and TRBJ1-6, with 10 bases identical to TRBD1. TRBJ1-6 is classed as an ORF, of uncertain function. V shed 6 bases, J shed 1 base, and the junction held 3 bases outside the gene matches. Germline loops: CDR1 LGHNA, CDR2 YNLKQL (reference sequence). This CDR3 contains 16 residues. CDR3 DNA (partial): TGTGCCAGCAGACGGACAGGGGGATCCTATAATTCGCCC. Translation: CASRRTGGSYNSP. The CDR3, in full, reads CASRRTGGSYNSPLYF.

A remark on this clone: Gene names and germline match the mouse. The read halts 4 residues ahead of the CDR3 end, with the missing end drawn from the germline J gene. V usage is TRBV5 and J usage is TRBJ2-5; 7 bases align to TRBD1. The CDR3 is made up of 15 amino acids. CDR1 is LGHNA and CDR2 is YNLKQL in the germline V gene (reference sequence). Incomplete CDR3 DNA: TGTGCCAGCAGCCAAGAGAACAGGGGTGAAGAC. This sequence encodes CASSQENRGED. The entire CDR3 sequence reads CASSQENRGEDTQYF.

With respect to this clone: Gene names denote mouse genes. Read data end 4 residues before the CDR3 end; the end is taken from the germline J gene. Within the sample, other DNA sequences also encode this same CDR3. The chain couples TRBV1 to TRBJ2-7; TRBD2 matches at 9 bases. Germline V gene data show CDR1 as NSQYPW and CDR2 as LRSPGD (reference sequence). Losses at the gene ends were 2 bases for V and 1 base for J; bases not matched to a gene: 0. This CDR3 is built from 14 residues. CDR3 region: CTCSALGGSYEQYF. CDR3 bases read: TGCACCTGCAGTGCACTGGGGGGGTCCTAT.

A word on this clone: Gene names denote mouse genes. The CDR3 end is not reached by the read, which stops 4 residues before it; the germline J gene fills it in. The rearrangement uses TRBV12-1 and TRBJ2-4; 10 nucleotides agree with TRBD2. Germline V gene data show CDR1 as SGHSN and CDR2 as HYEKVE. The CDR3 runs 15 residues. J gave up 2 bases and V 0 bases, and 1 base lay outside the gene matches. The CDR3 bases that were read are TGTGCCAGCTCTCTCACTGGGGGGGATCAAAAC. Protein sequence: CASSLTGGDQN. The whole CDR3 reads CASSLTGGDQNTLYF.

Remarks on this clone: Gene labels here are mouse ones. The sequenced fragment ends 4 residues before the CDR3 boundary, so the rest is inferred from the germline J gene. The V and J genes are TRBV19 and TRBJ2-7, with D possibly being TRBD1 (5 bases). The CDR3 has 14 amino acids. Trimming stripped 4 bases from V and 0 bases from J, with 11 bases between. CDR1 and CDR2 from the germline V gene are FNHDT and SITEND (reference sequence). Incomplete CDR3 DNA: TGTGCCAGCAGTCGACAGCAAAGCTCCTAT. Amino acid sequence: CASSRQQSSY. The whole CDR3 reads CASSRQQSSYEQYF.

Comments on this clone: Germline and genes: mouse. The read terminates 4 residues ahead of where the CDR3 ends, so the germline J gene completes it. This rearrangement joins TRBV13-2 to TRBJ1-1, with D tentatively TRBD1 (6 bases). The V gene's germline CDR1 is NNHNN and CDR2 SYGAGS (reference sequence). This CDR3 contains 15 residues. The covered CDR3 bases are TGTGCCAGCGGGGACTGGGGGGGCGCGATGGAA. Encoded protein: CASGDWGGAME. The whole CDR3 protein is CASGDWGGAMEEVFF.

To note about this clone: Genes and germline are mouse. This sample also contains other DNA sequences that code for the same CDR3. The CDR3 protein is CTCSADSLGVYEQYF. Incomplete CDR3 DNA: TGCACCTGCAGTGCAGATTCCCTGGGGGTGTAT. V and J are TRBV1 and TRBJ2-7; 7 bases line up with TRBD2. Read sequence stops 4 residues before the CDR3 end, and the germline J gene provides the missing end. The length of the CDR3 is 15 residues. The germline V gene encodes CDR1 NSQYPW and CDR2 LRSPGD (reference sequence).

This clone has only a few counts. Genes here carry mouse names. With the read ending 4 residues before the CDR3 end, the germline J gene is used to fill in that end. The rearrangement joins TRBV31 to TRBJ1-2, with D possibly matching TRBD1 (5 bases). The CDR3 has 14 amino acids. The V and J ends lost 0 bases and 4 bases respectively, with 12 bases between them. Germline V lookup: CDR1 GKSSPN, CDR2 SITVG. The sequenced CDR3 bases are TGTGCCTGGAGTCTAGCAGGGTTGGGCTCC. Protein product: CAWSLAGLGS. The CDR3 as a whole reads CAWSLAGLGSDYTF.

This clone was counted between two and nine times. Any gene name here is a mouse gene name. The read terminates 4 residues before the CDR3 end, so the remaining end is supplied by the germline J gene. This sample includes further DNA sequences coding for the same CDR3. The chain links TRBV13-2 to TRBJ1-2, with 7 bases aligning to TRBD1. V was clipped by 5 bases and J by 0 bases; unmatched bases: 4. This CDR3 is 14 amino acids long. Germline loops: CDR1 NNHNN, CDR2 SYGAGS (reference sequence). The DNA read from the CDR3 is TGTGCCAGCGGGGACAGGCCTGCAAACTCC. Its protein is CASGDRPANS. The entire CDR3 sequence reads CASGDRPANSDYTF.

Regarding this clone: Gene names refer to mouse genes. With the read ending 4 residues before the CDR3 end, the germline J gene is used to fill in that end. The same CDR3 can be traced to other DNA sequences in this sample. The chain has TRBV5 and TRBJ2-7, with 11 bases aligning to TRBD1. The CDR3 runs to 15 residues. Germline trimming cut 4 bases from V and 0 bases from J; bases unmatched to any gene: 2. Germline V gene data show CDR1 as LGHNA and CDR2 as YNLKQL (reference sequence). This CDR3 is CASSPGTGGSYEQYF. The DNA read from the CDR3 is TGTGCCAGCAGCCCCGGGACAGGGGGCTCCTAT.

This clone was counted a few times. Mouse names are used for the genes. Coverage ceases 4 residues before the CDR3 finishes, and the germline J gene fills in the end. The chain combines TRBV1 with TRBJ2-1, with TRBD2 as a possible D gene (5 bases). CDR3 length: 15 residues. Germline CDR1 NSQYPW, CDR2 LRSPGD (reference sequence). Trimming took off 1 base at V and 0 bases at J, with 7 bases between the two ends. Partial CDR3 DNA: TGCACCTGCAGTGCAGTCTGGGATAACTATGCT. Translated: CTCSAVWDNYA. The whole CDR3 is CTCSAVWDNYAEQFF.

This clone was counted between two and nine times. All gene names here are mouse names. The read ends 4 residues shy of where the CDR3 ends; the end is completed using the germline J gene. V usage is TRBV13-3 and J usage is TRBJ2-1; 10 bases line up with TRBD2. CDR1 is NNHDY, CDR2 SYVADS, per germline. The CDR3 is 15 amino acids. V dropped 6 bases and J dropped 2; count of bases not matched to a gene: 5. The CDR3 loop reads CASTRLGGDYAEQFF. The sequenced part of the CDR3 DNA is TGTGCCAGCACCCGACTGGGGGGTGACTATGCT.

This clone has only a few counts. Gene names and germline refer to mouse. The read comes to an end 3 residues before the CDR3 does, leaving the germline J gene to fill in the end. The rearrangement joins TRBV5 to TRBJ1-6; maybe TRBD1 (6 bases). TRBJ1-6 qualifies as an ORF whose function is uncertain. V lost 0 bases and J 2 bases, leaving 11 bases between the germline ends. This CDR3 contains 17 residues. Germline CDR1 LGHNA, CDR2 YNLKQL (reference sequence). Here the CDR3 reads CASSQDSGTTYNSPLYF. The CDR3 bases that were read are TGTGCCAGCAGCCAAGATAGTGGGACAACCTATAATTCGCCC.